Listed here are 20 T cell receptor beta chains from one sample, sequenced in a study of monozygotic twins with inflammatory bowel disease. TCRdb re-called the 5' RACE reads; every CDR3 protein appears as one record, without DNA. The sample shows about 420,000 distinct CDR3 sequences, and 2% to 3% sits with its ten largest clones. Sample: blood. Source of these receptors: a human donor with ulcerative colitis or Crohn's disease, or a healthy co-twin of an affected twin (not recorded which).

The V and J genes are TRBV27 and TRBJ2-4; as DNA is missing, the TRBD1 call by TCRdb cannot be tested. The CDR3 sequence is 14 residues long. Per the germline V gene, CDR1 is MNHEY and CDR2 is SMNVEV (reference sequence). CDR3 region: CASKVRGSGNIQYF.

V and J are TRBV7-2 and TRBJ2-7; lacking DNA, the TRBD1 call made by TCRdb goes unchecked. Germline CDR1 reads SGHTA; CDR2 reads FQGNSA. This CDR3 is 14 amino acids long. The CDR3 here is CASSSKGGTYEQYF.

V usage is TRBV7-2 and J usage is TRBJ2-7; TCRdb indicates TRBD1, and absent DNA this call remains unverified. This CDR3 contains 16 residues. Germline CDR1 reads SGHTA; CDR2 reads FQGNSA. This CDR3 reads CASSLGGDRVPYEQYF.

The chain joins TRBV21-1 to TRBJ2-4. TRBV21-1 is listed as a pseudogene. CDR3 length: 13 amino acids. Here the CDR3 reads CASSKEAKNIQYF.

J is TRBJ2-7 and V is TRBV6-2 or TRBV6-3; TCRdb designates TRBD2, a call that cannot be tested without DNA. This CDR3 spans 13 amino acids. CDR1 and CDR2 from the germline V gene are MNHEY and SVGEGT. The CDR3 sequence: CASSQSGPYEQYF.

The V and J genes are TRBV15 and TRBJ1-5. Germline-derived CDR1 and CDR2 are LNHNV and YYDKDF (reference sequence). This CDR3 region has 16 residues. The CDR3 sequence is CATSRAGLGGGQPQHF.

V is TRBV12-3 or TRBV12-4 and J is TRBJ1-3. The CDR3 runs 13 residues. CDR3 protein: CASTPRGGNTIYF.

The rearrangement uses TRBV20-1 and TRBJ1-2; TCRdb designates TRBD1, a call that cannot be tested without DNA. This CDR3 contains 13 residues. The germline V gene encodes CDR1 DFQATT and CDR2 SNEGSKA (reference sequence). Here the CDR3 reads CSAPKGVLVGYTF.

The V gene is TRBV25-1, the J gene TRBJ2-1; TCRdb's assignment of TRBD2 cannot be checked, as there is no DNA. The CDR3 runs 17 residues. Germline V gives CDR1 MGHDK, CDR2 SYGVNS. The CDR3 loop is CASSEAGTSAAWKEQFF.

The chain employs TRBV27 and TRBJ1-4; there is no DNA to check the TCRdb D call of TRBD1. This CDR3 is 17 amino acids long. CDR1 MNHEY and CDR2 SMNVEV come from the germline V gene (reference sequence). The CDR3 loop reads CASSSRQTGTRNEKLFF.

The chain is built from TRBV7-2 and TRBJ2-1; TCRdb's D gene call, TRBD2, goes unchecked for lack of DNA. The CDR3 covers 15 residues. CDR1 is SGHTA, CDR2 FQGNSA, per germline. The CDR3 loop reads CASSLGAGGPPGQFF.

The rearrangement joins TRBV10-3 to TRBJ2-7; TCRdb reports TRBD1, a call that lacks DNA to check it against. CDR3 length: 14 amino acids. The V gene's germline CDR1 is ENHRY and CDR2 SYGVKD. CDR3 sequence: CAIRPRQGAYEQYF.

The chain employs TRBV20-1 and TRBJ1-1; the D gene TCRdb calls, TRBD1, cannot be checked with no DNA. Germline V gene lookup returns CDR1 DFQATT and CDR2 SNEGSKA (reference sequence). The CDR3 covers 12 residues. CDR3 sequence: CSASPVNTEAFF.

This chain uses TRBV14 with TRBJ2-5. CDR3 length equals 12 residues. Germline V CDR1 and CDR2: SGHDN, FVKESK. CDR3 region: CASSQILEDQYF.

This rearrangement joins TRBV7-9 to TRBJ1-4; TCRdb's D gene call, TRBD1, goes unchecked for lack of DNA. Germline V gene lookup returns CDR1 SEHNR and CDR2 FQNEAQ (reference sequence). The CDR3 has 11 residues. The CDR3: CASSFQGKLFF.

The rearrangement links TRBV27 to TRBJ2-1; TCRdb's D gene call, TRBD2, goes unchecked for lack of DNA. Germline lookup yields CDR1 MNHEY and CDR2 SMNVEV (reference sequence). The CDR3 covers 16 residues. The CDR3 loop is CASSLEGSIVHNEQFF.

The chain combines TRBV9 with TRBJ2-1; the D gene TCRdb calls, TRBD1, cannot be checked with no DNA. This CDR3 has 17 residues. The germline CDR1 and CDR2 sequences are SGDLS and YYNGEE. CDR3: CASSVAVAAPADGEQFF.

This chain connects TRBV5-1 to TRBJ2-2; TCRdb proposes TRBD1, but this gene call is untestable without DNA. The germline V gene has CDR1 SGHRS and CDR2 YFSETQ. The CDR3 contains 15 residues. CDR3 sequence: CASSTVGGGTGELFF.

V gene TRBV18 combines with J gene TRBJ2-7; TCRdb picks TRBD1, but there is no DNA to check that call. The CDR3 loop spans 17 amino acids. Germline V gene data show CDR1 as KGHSH and CDR2 as LQKENI. CDR3: CASSPPREAGGRHEQYF.

The J gene is TRBJ2-1, the V gene TRBV10-3; the D call of TRBD2 rests on TCRdb alone, since no DNA is present to check it. Germline CDR1 ENHRY, CDR2 SYGVKD. This CDR3 has 19 residues. CDR3 in amino acids: CAISESSPRLAGGSYEQFF.